The source of this TCR beta chain is a study of cytomegalovirus exposure and HLA in healthy donors. The study's findings and limits: Fewer N-insertions (relative to the roughly 720-donor mean) were reportedly seen in an Asian-associated ancestry cluster in a later analysis. Across donors, most TCRs were seen rarely, yet some public ones were widespread. In vitro experiments confirmed that a few CMV-associated chains were specific for CMV antigens.

When sampled, the donors appeared nominally healthy, though they likely had unrecorded immune exposures. As to this clone: What it recognizes is unknown.

Trimming at V came to 2 bases and at J to 4 bases, leaving 6 bases not matched to a gene. Germline V lookup: CDR1 SEHNR, CDR2 FQNEAQ (reference sequence). The CDR3 consists of 16 residues. PCR amplification relied on 60 Vbeta primers (plus 13 Jbeta primers). This table comes from immunoSEQ multiplex PCR, and its TCRdb copy is limited to in-frame clones, with some not included. The data contain under 200,000 clones, roughly 78% of them singletons. Sequencing input: PBMCs. The chain combines TRBV7-9 with TRBJ1-3; 9 nucleotides agree with TRBD1. This clonotype originated in a middle-aged woman in good health and CMV-seronegative. The CDR3 reads CASSLLGQGSGNTIYF. The DNA for the CDR3 is TGTGCCAGCAGCTTATTAGGACAGGGGTCCGGAAACACCATATATTTT.